These 29 T cell receptor beta chains were all obtained from the same sample, sequenced in a study of cytotoxic CD8 clonotypes in ibrutinib-treated CLL. Clones were read by immunoSEQ multiplex PCR, and TCRdb kept only the in-frame ones, dropping some. The top ten hold 3.1% of the sample, which has around 70,000 clones, approximately 90% seen once. Material: PBMCs, obtained after 12 months of ibrutinib treatment. These receptors came from a human donor with chronic lymphocytic leukemia.

This chain links TRBV5-1 with TRBJ2-5; weak D call: TRBD2 (6 bases). Germline-derived CDR1 and CDR2 are SGHRS and YFSETQ. The CDR3 runs 17 residues. The ends were cut back, 4 bases at V and 5 bases at J, with 24 bases in the middle. The CDR3 sequence is CASSPRRDSTPRETQYF. CDR3 bases: TGCGCCAGCAGCCCCCGCCGGGACTCAACTCCCCGGGAGACCCAGTACTTC.

The CDR3 region is CASSKNNEQFF. CDR3 DNA sequence: TGTGCCAGCAGCAAGAACAATGAGCAGTTCTTC. The chain combines TRBV6-5 with TRBJ2-1; D gene uncertain. V was trimmed by 6 bases and J by 5 bases, leaving 5 bases between them. CDR1 is MNHEY and CDR2 is SVGAGI in the germline V gene. The CDR3 is made up of 11 amino acids.

This clone has a single count. J is TRBJ1-1 and V is TRBV19; D is unresolved. The CDR3 runs 13 residues. With 4 bases removed from V and 3 bases from J, the gap between germline ends came to 9 bases. The germline CDR1 and CDR2 sequences are LNHDA and SQIVND (reference sequence). The CDR3 is CASSTRSYTEAFF. CDR3 sequence (DNA): TGTGCCAGTAGTACCCGGAGTTACACTGAAGCTTTCTTT.

The J gene is TRBJ1-1, the V gene TRBV21-1; the table assigns TRBD1, which was not confirmed against the DNA. TRBV21-1 is flagged as a pseudogene. The CDR3 sequence is 14 residues long. The CDR3 region is CASSARTEVTEAFF. Here the CDR3 DNA reads TGTGCCAGCAGCGCTCGGACAGAAGTAACTGAAGCTTTCTTT.

V and J are TRBV9 and TRBJ1-3; a weak D match, TRBD1 (5 bases). Germline lookup yields CDR1 SGDLS and CDR2 YYNGEE. The CDR3 loop spans 14 amino acids. V shed 2 bases and J shed 8 bases, with 14 bases lying between them. Written as DNA, the CDR3 is TGTGCCAGCAGCGTTGGCCAGGGTTTATACACCATATATTTT. This encodes CASSVGQGLYTIYF.

This clone appeared once. The chain uses TRBV4-1 and TRBJ1-3, with D unresolved. The CDR3 has 15 residues. V lost 4 bases and J 4 bases, leaving 14 bases between the germline ends. The V gene's germline CDR1 is MGHRA and CDR2 YSYEKL. The CDR3 is CASSRSEDGGNTIYF. For the CDR3, the DNA is TGCGCCAGCAGCCGAAGTGAGGATGGGGGAAACACCATATATTTT.

This rearrangement joins TRBV9 to TRBJ1-3; D might be TRBD1 (6 bases). Germline V gene sequence: CDR1 SGDLS, CDR2 YYNGEE. The CDR3 length is 17 residues. Trimming left V 4 bases short and J 4 bases short, with 21 bases between. CDR3 in amino acids: CASSHGAGAVVGNTIYF. CDR3 nucleotides: TGTGCCAGCAGCCACGGGGCAGGGGCGGTGGTCGGAAACACCATATATTTT. The whole variable domain, remainder taken from reference TRBV9 and TRBJ1-3, is DSGVTQTPKHLITATGQRVTLRCSPRSGDLSVYWYQQSLDQGLQFLIQYYNGEERAKGNILERFSAQQFPDLHSELNLSSLELGDSALYFCASSHGAGAVVGNTIYFGEGSWLTVV.

There are a few counts of this clone. The V and J genes are TRBV5-1 and TRBJ1-2, with TRBD1 matching 11 bases. CDR3 length equals 14 residues. V lost 4 bases, J lost 6 bases, and 5 bases stayed unmatched. The V gene's germline CDR1 is SGHRS and CDR2 YFSETQ. The CDR3 DNA follows: TGCGCCAGCAGCCGCCCGGACAGGGGGCATGGCTACACCTTC. Translated: CASSRPDRGHGYTF.

The chain has TRBV7-2 and TRBJ2-6; no firm D call. The germline V gene has CDR1 SGHTA and CDR2 FQGNSA. V gave up 3 bases and J gave up 2 bases, with 8 bases separating them. This CDR3 spans 15 amino acids. CDR3: CASSLKRAGANVLTF. Here the CDR3 DNA reads TGTGCCAGCAGCTTGAAAAGGGCTGGGGCCAACGTCCTGACTTTC.

J is TRBJ2-2 and V is TRBV7-3, with 11 nucleotides matching TRBD1. The germline V gene has CDR1 SGHTA and CDR2 FQGTGA. V shed 5 bases, J shed 6 bases, and the junction held 5 bases outside the gene matches. The CDR3 length is 15 residues. The CDR3: CASSAGQGASGELFF. DNA for the CDR3: TGTGCCAGCAGCGCCGGACAGGGGGCGTCCGGGGAGCTGTTTTTT.

The count of this clone is one. The junction shows a germline mismatch at one end, possibly a read error. The chain carries TRBV7-3 and TRBJ2-2; D may be TRBD1 or TRBD2 (5 bases each). The CDR3 has 15 residues. Germline loops: CDR1 SGHTA, CDR2 FQGTGA. DNA of the CDR3: TGTGCCAGCAGCCTAACGGGGCAGAACACCGGGGAGCTGTTTTTT. Encoded protein: CASSLTGQNTGELFF.

The chain is built from TRBV7-9 and TRBJ2-7, with D unclear. Germline-derived CDR1 and CDR2 are SEHNR and FQNEAQ (reference sequence). V was cut by 2 bases and J by 2 bases, with 10 bases left in between. The CDR3 extends over 14 amino acids. The CDR3, as DNA: TGTGCCAGCAGCTTATTGCAGAATACCTACGAGCAGTACTTC. Translating it yields CASSLLQNTYEQYF.

This chain connects TRBV30 to TRBJ2-1, with TRBD2 matching over 7 bases. The CDR3 length is 13 residues. V gave up 1 base and J gave up 6 bases; unmatched junction bases: 3. The germline V gene encodes CDR1 GTSNPN and CDR2 SVGIG (reference sequence). CDR3 sequence (DNA): TGTGCCTGGAGTGATGGCGGGAGCAATGAGCAGTTCTTC. As protein: CAWSDGGSNEQFF. The full variable domain, its missing parts supplied by reference TRBV30 and TRBJ2-1, is SQTIHQWPATLVQPVGSPLSLECTVEGTSNPNLYWYRQAAGRGLQLLFYSVGIGQISSEVPQNLSASRPQDRQFILSSKKLLLSDSGFYLCAWSDGGSNEQFFGPGTRLTVL.

The gene calls are TRBV30 and TRBJ1-2; D is possibly TRBD1 (6 bases). The germline V and J ends were trimmed by 2 bases and 8 bases, with 15 bases remaining between them. Germline loops: CDR1 GTSNPN, CDR2 SVGIG (reference sequence). The CDR3 extends over 13 amino acids. The CDR3 DNA reads TGTGCCTGGAGTTTACAGGGCGGGAGCGGCTACACCTTC. Translated: CAWSLQGGSGYTF.

CDR3 sequence (DNA): TGTGCCAGCAGCTTGACAGGTGCTTCTGACGAGCAGTACTTC. It translates to CASSLTGASDEQYF. This sequence joins TRBV7-9 and TRBJ2-7; D may be TRBD1 (6 bases). The V gene's germline CDR1 is SEHNR and CDR2 FQNEAQ (reference sequence). V lost 3 bases, J lost 5 bases, and 14 bases lay in between. The length of the CDR3 is 14 residues. The variable domain in full, completed from reference TRBV7-9 and TRBJ2-7, reads DTGVSQNPRHKITKRGQNVTFRCDPISEHNRLYWYRQTLGQGPEFLTYFQNEAQLEKSRLLSDRFSAERPKGSFSTLEIQRTEQGDSAMYLCASSLTGASDEQYFGPGTRLTVT.

CDR3: CASRERTGLSQPQHF. The CDR3 DNA is TGTGCCAGCAGAGAGCGGACAGGGTTGAGCCAGCCCCAGCATTTT. V is TRBV2 and J is TRBJ1-5; 8 bases fit TRBD1. Germline assignment: CDR1 SNHLY and CDR2 FYNNEI. With V trimmed by 6 bases and J by 7 bases, 11 bases remained unmatched. This CDR3 spans 15 amino acids.

This rearrangement joins TRBV30 to TRBJ1-2; D is undetermined. V lost 0 bases and J lost 6, with 14 bases in between. CDR1 GTSNPN and CDR2 SVGIG come from the germline V gene (reference sequence). The CDR3 totals 14 residues. The CDR3 is CAWSVGGRSNGYTF. CDR3 bases: TGTGCCTGGAGTGTAGGAGGACGTTCGAATGGCTACACCTTC.

Worth noting for this clone: This CDR3 is also generated by other DNA sequences in the sample. The chain combines TRBV5-6 with TRBJ2-5; D might be TRBD1 (5 bases). Looked up from germline, CDR1 is SGHDT and CDR2 is YYEEEE. This CDR3 has 14 amino acids. V dropped 1 base and J dropped 3 bases, with 10 bases sitting between them. Here the CDR3 reads CASSLTGSKETQYF. DNA for the CDR3: TGTGCCAGCAGCTTGACAGGTTCTAAAGAGACCCAGTACTTC.

J is TRBJ1-1 and V is TRBV29-1; 8 nucleotides match TRBD1. CDR3 size: 14 residues. The ends lost 0 bases at V and 5 bases at J; junction bases unmatched: 5. CDR1 is SQVTM, CDR2 ANQGSEA, per germline. DNA of the CDR3: TGCAGCGTTGAAGACCCAGGGGGCCGGACTGAAGCTTTCTTT. It is translated as CSVEDPGGRTEAFF.

This rearrangement joins TRBV28 to TRBJ2-7; possible D gene TRBD1, 5 bases. Germline CDR1 and CDR2: MDHEN and SYDVKM. This CDR3 comprises 15 residues. V was cut by 5 bases and J by 3 bases, with 17 bases left in between. As DNA, the CDR3 is TGTGCCAGCAGTCCCCCTCGACAGCCTCACTACGAGCAGTACTTC. Translated: CASSPPRQPHYEQYF. The full variable domain, completed using reference TRBV28 and TRBJ2-7, is DVKVTQSSRYLVKRTGEKVFLECVQDMDHENMFWYRQDPGLGLRLIYFSYDVKMKEKGDIPEGYSVSREKKERFSLILESASTNQTSMYLCASSPPRQPHYEQYFGPGTRLTVT.

As regards this clone: The same CDR3 also results from other DNA sequences found in this sample. The chain couples TRBV7-3 to TRBJ2-7, with D possibly matching TRBD2 (5 bases). Per the germline V gene, CDR1 is SGHTA and CDR2 is FQGTGA. The CDR3 consists of 13 residues. V was trimmed by 4 bases and J by 1 base, leaving 8 bases between them. The DNA for the CDR3 is TGTGCCAGCAGCTCCTCGGGATCCTACGAGCAGTACTTC. Amino acids: CASSSSGSYEQYF.

This chain links TRBV7-9 with TRBJ2-2; 8 bases map to TRBD2. V lost 5 bases, J lost 5 bases, and 10 bases stayed unmatched. There are 16 residues in the CDR3. From germline, CDR1 is SEHNR and CDR2 FQNEAQ (reference sequence). Here the CDR3 reads CASSPNRGLVTGELFF. The CDR3, as DNA: TGTGCCAGCAGCCCAAACCGGGGACTAGTTACCGGGGAGCTGTTTTTT.

The chain uses TRBV15 and TRBJ1-6; weak D call: TRBD1 (5 bases). The CDR3 loop spans 17 amino acids. The germline V and J ends were trimmed by 3 bases and 10 bases, with 22 bases remaining between them. Per germline, CDR1 LNHNV and CDR2 YYDKDF (reference sequence). Here the CDR3 DNA reads TGTGCCACCAGCAGTCCGGATAGGGGATTGAAGTCGTCACCCCTCCACTTT. The encoded protein is CATSSPDRGLKSSPLHF.

The J gene is TRBJ2-1, the V gene TRBV30; either TRBD1 or TRBD2 may supply D (5 bases each). The CDR3 consists of 13 residues. Per the germline V gene, CDR1 is GTSNPN and CDR2 is SVGIG (reference sequence). The V and J ends lost 2 bases and 4 bases respectively, with 9 bases between them. CDR3: CAWSRDGYNEQFF. CDR3 bases: TGTGCCTGGAGTAGGGACGGGTACAATGAGCAGTTCTTC.

This rearrangement joins TRBV7-8 to TRBJ2-7; no firm D call. Looked up from germline, CDR1 is SGHVS and CDR2 is FQNEAQ. The CDR3 spans 14 residues. The V and J ends lost 1 base and 6 bases respectively, with 13 bases between them. The CDR3 DNA is TGTGCCAGCAGCTTAGAAAGCCCCCAGCCCGAGCAGTACTTC. This sequence encodes CASSLESPQPEQYF. Based on the CDR3 plus reference TRBV7-8 and TRBJ2-7, the full variable domain is GAGVSQSPRYKVAKRGQDVALRCDPISGHVSLFWYQQALGQGPEFLTYFQNEAQLDKSGLPSDRFFAERPEGSVSTLKIQRTQQEDSAVYLCASSLESPQPEQYFGPGTRLTVT.

V is TRBV6-5 and J is TRBJ1-5; D not resolved. This CDR3 spans 14 amino acids. Germline CDR1 and CDR2: MNHEY and SVGAGI. V was clipped by 0 bases and J by 7 bases, with 10 bases between them. As DNA, the CDR3 is TGTGCCAGCAGTTACTCCGGACGAGGCCAGCCCCAGCATTTT. The encoded protein is CASSYSGRGQPQHF.

The chain employs TRBV4-1 and TRBJ2-7, with D unclear. This CDR3 is built from 15 residues. The germline gives CDR1 MGHRA, CDR2 YSYEKL. Trimming shortened V by 1 base and J by 2 bases, and 12 bases separated the two germline ends. This CDR3 reads CASSQGGLRPYEQYF. Written as DNA, the CDR3 is TGCGCCAGCAGCCAAGGTGGGCTACGACCCTACGAGCAGTACTTC.

The chain uses TRBV29-1 and TRBJ1-2; D is possibly TRBD1 (5 bases). The CDR3 runs to 13 residues. Germline V CDR1 and CDR2: SQVTM, ANQGSEA. V lost 0 bases and J 2 bases, leaving 7 bases between the germline ends. Written as DNA, the CDR3 is TGCAGCGTTGAAGATGGGGGGAACTATGGCTACACCTTC. Protein product: CSVEDGGNYGYTF.

This chain uses TRBV28 with TRBJ2-7; TRBD2 aligns across 7 bases. The CDR3 extends over 16 amino acids. J lost 3 bases, V lost 2 bases, and 10 bases had no gene match. Per the germline V gene, CDR1 is MDHEN and CDR2 is SYDVKM. CDR3 protein: CASSLPPGLELYEQYF. Written as DNA, the CDR3 is TGTGCCAGCAGTTTACCCCCCGGACTAGAACTCTACGAGCAGTACTTC.